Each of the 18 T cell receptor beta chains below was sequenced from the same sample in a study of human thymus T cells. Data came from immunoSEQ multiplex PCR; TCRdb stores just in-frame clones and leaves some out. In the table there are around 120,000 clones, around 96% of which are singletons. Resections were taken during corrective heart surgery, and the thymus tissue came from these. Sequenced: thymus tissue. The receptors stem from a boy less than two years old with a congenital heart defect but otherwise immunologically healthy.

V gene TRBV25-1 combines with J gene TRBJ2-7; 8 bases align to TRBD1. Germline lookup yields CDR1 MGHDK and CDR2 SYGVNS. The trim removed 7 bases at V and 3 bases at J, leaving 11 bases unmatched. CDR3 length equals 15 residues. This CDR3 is CASTPTGGKVYEQYF. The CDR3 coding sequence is TGTGCCAGCACCCCTACAGGGGGGAAAGTCTACGAGCAGTACTTC.

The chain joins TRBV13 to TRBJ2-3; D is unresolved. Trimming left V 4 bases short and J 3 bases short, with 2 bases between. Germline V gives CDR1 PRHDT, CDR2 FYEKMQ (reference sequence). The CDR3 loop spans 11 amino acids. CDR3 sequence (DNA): TGTGCCAGCAGCTGGACAGATACGCAGTATTTT. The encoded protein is CASSWTDTQYF.

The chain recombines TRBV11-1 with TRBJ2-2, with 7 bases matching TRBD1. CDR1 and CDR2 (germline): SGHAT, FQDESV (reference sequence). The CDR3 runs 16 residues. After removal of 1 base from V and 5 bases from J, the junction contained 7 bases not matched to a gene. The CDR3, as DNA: TGTGCCAGCAGCTTAGAGGGGGCGGAGAAGACCGGGGAGCTGTTTTTT. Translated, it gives CASSLEGAEKTGELFF.

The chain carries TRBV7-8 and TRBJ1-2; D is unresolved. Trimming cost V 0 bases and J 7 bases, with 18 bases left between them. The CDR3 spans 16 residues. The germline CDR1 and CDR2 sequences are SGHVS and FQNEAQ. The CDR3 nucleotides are TGTGCCAGCAGCTTAGCGAGGAATCGGGCCGAGGGTGGCTACACCTTC. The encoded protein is CASSLARNRAEGGYTF.

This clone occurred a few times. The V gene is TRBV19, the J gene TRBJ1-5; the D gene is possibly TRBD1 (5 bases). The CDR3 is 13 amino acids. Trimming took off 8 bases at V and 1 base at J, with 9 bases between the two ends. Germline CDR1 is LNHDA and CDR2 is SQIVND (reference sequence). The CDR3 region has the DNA TGTGCCAGTTGGGGCGAAAGCAATCAGCCCCAGCATTTT. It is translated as CASWGESNQPQHF.

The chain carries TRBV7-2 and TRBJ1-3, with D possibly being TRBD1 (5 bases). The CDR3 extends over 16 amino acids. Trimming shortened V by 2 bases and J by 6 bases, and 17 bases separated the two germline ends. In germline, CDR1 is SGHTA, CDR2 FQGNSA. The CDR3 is CASSLKGRASENTIYF. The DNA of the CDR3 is TGTGCCAGCAGCTTAAAAGGCAGGGCGTCCGAAAACACCATATATTTT.

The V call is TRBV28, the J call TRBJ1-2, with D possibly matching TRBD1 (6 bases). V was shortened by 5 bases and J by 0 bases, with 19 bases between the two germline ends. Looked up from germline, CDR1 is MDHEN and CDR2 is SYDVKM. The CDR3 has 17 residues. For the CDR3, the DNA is TGTGCCAGCAGTACCCGACAGGTACTCCCCTCTAACTATGGCTACACCTTC. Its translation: CASSTRQVLPSNYGYTF.

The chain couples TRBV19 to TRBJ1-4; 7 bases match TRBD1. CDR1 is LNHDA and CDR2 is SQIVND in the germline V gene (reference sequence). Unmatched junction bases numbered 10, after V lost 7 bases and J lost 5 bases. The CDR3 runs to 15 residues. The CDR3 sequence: CASNPYRGSNEKLFF. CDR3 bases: TGTGCCAGTAACCCATACAGGGGAAGCAATGAAAAACTGTTTTTT.

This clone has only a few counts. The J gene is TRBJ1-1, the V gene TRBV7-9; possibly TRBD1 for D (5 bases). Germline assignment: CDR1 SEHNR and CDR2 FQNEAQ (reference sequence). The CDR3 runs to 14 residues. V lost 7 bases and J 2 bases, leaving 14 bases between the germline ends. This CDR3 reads CASTTWGPNTEAFF. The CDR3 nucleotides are TGTGCCAGCACGACCTGGGGACCAAACACTGAAGCTTTCTTT.

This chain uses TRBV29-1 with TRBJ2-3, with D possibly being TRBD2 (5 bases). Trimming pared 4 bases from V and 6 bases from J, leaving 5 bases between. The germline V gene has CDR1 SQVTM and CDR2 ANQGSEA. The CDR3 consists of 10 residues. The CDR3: CSVGEDTQYF. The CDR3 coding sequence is TGCAGCGTTGGGGAGGATACGCAGTATTTT.

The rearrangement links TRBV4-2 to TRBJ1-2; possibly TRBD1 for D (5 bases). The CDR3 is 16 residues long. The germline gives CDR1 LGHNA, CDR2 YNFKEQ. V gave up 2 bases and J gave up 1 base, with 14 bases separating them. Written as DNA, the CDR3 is TGTGCCAGCAGCCAACAACAGGAGAAAATTAACTATGGCTACACCTTC. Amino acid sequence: CASSQQQEKINYGYTF.

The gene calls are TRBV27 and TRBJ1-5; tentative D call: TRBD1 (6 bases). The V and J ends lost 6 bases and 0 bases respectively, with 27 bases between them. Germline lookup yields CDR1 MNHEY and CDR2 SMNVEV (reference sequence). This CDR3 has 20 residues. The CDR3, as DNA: TGTGCCAGCAGCCGCGCCCGGACAGTGACCTCTTCTTATAGCAATCAGCCCCAGCATTTT. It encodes CASSRARTVTSSYSNQPQHF.

CDR3 residues: CASSGSRYGYTF. In DNA, the CDR3 is TGTGCCAGTAGTGGGTCTCGGTATGGCTACACCTTC. The chain has TRBV19 and TRBJ1-2; D uncertain. V was trimmed by 5 bases and J by 5 bases, leaving 9 bases between them. The CDR3 totals 12 residues. Germline V gives CDR1 LNHDA, CDR2 SQIVND (reference sequence). The variable domain in full, completed from reference TRBV19 and TRBJ1-2, reads DGGITQSPKYLFRKEGQNVTLSCEQNLNHDAMYWYRQDPGQGLRLIYYSQIVNDFQKGDIAEGYSVSREKKESFPLTVTSAQKNPTAFYLCASSGSRYGYTFGSGTRLTVV.

DNA of the CDR3: TGTGCCAGCAGTCCCCTTGACTATGGCTACACCTTC. This gives the protein CASSPLDYGYTF. The chain uses TRBV2 and TRBJ1-2; the D is unclear. With 5 bases removed from V and 3 bases from J, the gap between germline ends came to 7 bases. The germline V gene has CDR1 SNHLY and CDR2 FYNNEI. This CDR3 spans 12 amino acids.

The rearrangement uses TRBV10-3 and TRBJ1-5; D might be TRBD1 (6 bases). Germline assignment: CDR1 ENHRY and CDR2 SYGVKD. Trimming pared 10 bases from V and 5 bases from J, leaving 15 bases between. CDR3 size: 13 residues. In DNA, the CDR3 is TGTGCCACCCAGGGGCAGGGTCATCAGCCCCAGCATTTT. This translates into CATQGQGHQPQHF.

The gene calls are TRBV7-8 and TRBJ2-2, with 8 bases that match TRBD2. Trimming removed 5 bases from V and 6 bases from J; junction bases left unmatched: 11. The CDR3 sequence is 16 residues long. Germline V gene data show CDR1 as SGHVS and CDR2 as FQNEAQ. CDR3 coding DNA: TGTGCCAGCAGCCCCCCTAGCGGGTTCTGGTCCGGGGAGCTGTTTTTT. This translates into CASSPPSGFWSGELFF. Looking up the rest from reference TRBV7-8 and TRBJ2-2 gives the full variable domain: GAGVSQSPRYKVAKRGQDVALRCDPISGHVSLFWYQQALGQGPEFLTYFQNEAQLDKSGLPSDRFFAERPEGSVSTLKIQRTQQEDSAVYLCASSPPSGFWSGELFFGEGSRLTVL.

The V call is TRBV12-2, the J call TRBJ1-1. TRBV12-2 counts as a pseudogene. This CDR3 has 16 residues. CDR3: CASRPLCGNPWSEAFF. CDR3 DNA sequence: TGTGCAAGTCGCCCCCTCTGCGGGAATCCCTGGTCTGAAGCTTTCTTT.

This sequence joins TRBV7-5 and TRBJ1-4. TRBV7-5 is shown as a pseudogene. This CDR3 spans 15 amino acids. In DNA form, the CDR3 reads TGTGCCAGAAGCATCTTGGAGGCAACTAATGAAAAACTGTTTTTT. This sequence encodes CARSILEATNEKLFF.